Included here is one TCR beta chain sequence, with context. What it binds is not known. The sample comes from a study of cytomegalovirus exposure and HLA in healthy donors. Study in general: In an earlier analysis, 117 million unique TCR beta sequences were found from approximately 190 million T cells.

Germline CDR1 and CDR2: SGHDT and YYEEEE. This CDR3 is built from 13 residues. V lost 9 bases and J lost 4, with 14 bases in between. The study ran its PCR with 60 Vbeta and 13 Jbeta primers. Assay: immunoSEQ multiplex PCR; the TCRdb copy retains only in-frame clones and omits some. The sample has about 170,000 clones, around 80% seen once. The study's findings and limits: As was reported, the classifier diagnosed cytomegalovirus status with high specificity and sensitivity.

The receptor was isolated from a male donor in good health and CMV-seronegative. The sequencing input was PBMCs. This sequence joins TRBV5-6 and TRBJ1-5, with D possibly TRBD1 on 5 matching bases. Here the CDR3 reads CATAAGRNQPQHF. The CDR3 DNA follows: TGTGCCACCGCCGCGGGACGGAATCAGCCCCAGCATTTT.